This T cell receptor beta chain was documented in a study of CXCR3-negative and CXCR3-positive naive CD8 T cells. UMI-labeled 5' RACE yielded the TRB cDNA libraries. TCRdb reprocessed the 5' RACE reads and stores each CDR3 protein as one record, lacking DNA. This listing includes 50,000 to 60,000 distinct CDR3 sequences. The sequencing sample was made of naive CXCR3- CD8+ T cells from blood. The subset denotes: CD45RO-CCR7+CD27+CD95- naive CD8+ T cells lacking CXCR3 (TNR3-). This clonotype was obtained from a human donor in good health. Some clones in this sample may be carry-over from other donors' samples.

The CDR3 loop reads CASSQAAFEGGSYEQYF. The chain recombines TRBV3-1 with TRBJ2-7; TCRdb's D call, TRBD2, is unchecked because there is no DNA. The CDR3 loop spans 17 amino acids. Germline V gene lookup returns CDR1 LGHDT and CDR2 YNNKEL (reference sequence).